This is a list of T cell receptor beta chains from one sample in a study of long-term antiretroviral therapy in people with HIV. The table came from immunoSEQ multiplex PCR; TCRdb's copy has only in-frame clones and leaves some out. The table lists tens of thousands of clones, 80% to 95% of them singletons. The source was unsorted PBMCs, collected around 5 years after starting antiretroviral therapy. The receptors stem from a woman aged 40 to 50 with HIV. Both conserved end residues are part of each CDR3. Each record gives: CDR3 protein, CDR3 DNA, D gene, clone size, V gene, J gene. D genes are given only for firm matches. Expanded clones are given a class, and other clones once, few, many or no size at all.

CASSSPTPHNQPQHF	TGTGCCAGCAGTTCTCCGACCCCCCACAATCAGCCCCAGCATTTT	.	.	TRBV28	TRBJ1-5
CAWSVPGREKLFF	TGTGCCTGGAGTGTACCAGGGCGGGAAAAACTGTTTTTT	.	.	TRBV30	TRBJ1-4
CASSPLAGVRTDTQYF	TGTGCCAGCAGCCCTTTAGCGGGGGTGAGAACAGATACGCAGTATTTT	TRBD2	.	TRBV7-9	TRBJ2-3
CASGLYLAGGDTGELFF	TGTGCTAGTGGTTTGTACCTAGCGGGAGGGGACACCGGGGAGCTGTTTTTT	TRBD2	.	TRBV12-5	TRBJ2-2
CASRNPAEAFF	TGTGCCAGCAGAAACCCTGCTGAAGCTTTCTTT	.	.	TRBV6-5	TRBJ1-1
CASSEGQGGRQPQHF	TGTGCCAGCAGCGAAGGACAGGGAGGGAGGCAGCCCCAGCATTTT	TRBD1	.	TRBV11-2	TRBJ1-5
CASSFTGGAYGYTF	TGTGCCAGCAGCTTCACAGGGGGCGCGTATGGCTACACCTTC	TRBD1	.	TRBV7-9	TRBJ1-2
CASSQSVPEVSYEQYF	TGCGCCAGCAGTCAATCTGTCCCCGAAGTCTCCTACGAGCAGTACTTC	.	.	TRBV23-1	TRBJ2-7
CASSLGGDGYEQYF	TGTGCCAGCAGTCTTGGGGGGGACGGCTACGAGCAGTACTTC	TRBD2	.	TRBV5-6	TRBJ2-7
CASSLGQNTEAFF	TGTGCCAGCAGCTTAGGTCAGAACACTGAAGCTTTCTTT	.	.	TRBV11-1	TRBJ1-1
CASSHTTGTYEQYF	TGTGCCAGCAGTCACACGACGGGAACCTACGAGCAGTACTTC	.	.	TRBV6-1	TRBJ2-7
CASSYGTYEQYF	TGTGCCAGCAGTTACGGAACCTACGAGCAGTACTTC	.	once	TRBV6-6	TRBJ2-7
CASSRLAGNNEQFF	TGTGCCAGCAGCCGACTAGCGGGGAACAATGAGCAGTTCTTC	TRBD2	.	TRBV6-6	TRBJ2-1
CSVQGQPPGLGGFGSYNEQFF	TGCAGCGTACAGGGACAGCCACCGGGACTAGGGGGTTTCGGCTCCTACAATGAGCAGTTCTTC	.	.	TRBV29-1	TRBJ2-1
CASSFDQAPRRSYEQYF	TGTGCCAGCAGCTTCGACCAGGCACCTCGCCGATCCTACGAGCAGTACTTC	.	.	TRBV7-9	TRBJ2-7
CASSLGKGEKLFF	TGCGCCAGCAGCTTGGGGAAGGGCGAAAAACTGTTTTTT	.	.	TRBV5-1	TRBJ1-4
CASSASTGGAHTEAFF	TGTGCCAGCAGCGCCTCGACAGGGGGCGCGCACACTGAAGCTTTCTTT	TRBD1	.	TRBV7-9	TRBJ1-1
CASSSDSSLGGYTF	TGTGCCAGCAGCTCAGACTCCAGTCTGGGTGGCTACACCTTC	.	once	TRBV11-3	TRBJ1-2
CASSQFGPGTRAGGADEQFF	TGCGCCAGCAGCCAATTCGGGCCTGGGACAAGGGCGGGGGGGGCTGATGAGCAGTTCTTC	TRBD2	.	TRBV4-3	TRBJ2-1
CASSVAPGTEQFF	TGTGCCAGCAGCGTAGCTCCGGGGACTGAGCAGTTCTTC	.	.	TRBV9	TRBJ2-1
CASSHTDAYSYEQYF	TGCGCCAGCAGCCACACGGACGCCTACTCCTACGAGCAGTACTTC	.	.	TRBV5-1	TRBJ2-7
CASSEPRTFRETQYF	TGTGCCAGCAGTGAGCCTAGGACTTTTAGGGAGACCCAGTACTTC	.	.	TRBV6-1	TRBJ2-5
CASSPTGRLNSPLHF	TGTGCCAGCAGTCCTACAGGGAGGCTAAATTCACCCCTCCACTTT	.	.	TRBV5-6	TRBJ1-6
CASSTQSSTDTQYF	TGTGCCAGTAGTACCCAGAGCAGCACAGATACGCAGTATTTT	.	.	TRBV19	TRBJ2-3
CASSVNFGDTQYF	TGTGCCAGCAGCGTAAATTTTGGGGATACGCAGTATTTT	.	.	TRBV9	TRBJ2-3
CAWSAKGRVTEAFF	TGTGCCTGGAGTGCGAAGGGACGGGTCACTGAAGCTTTCTTT	.	.	TRBV30	TRBJ1-1
CASSTRGLGTNEKLFF	TGTGCCAGCAGTACCAGGGGGCTGGGAACTAATGAAAAACTGTTTTTT	TRBD1	once	TRBV6-6	TRBJ1-4
CASTRQLNTGELFF	TGTGCCAGCACCCGACAGCTAAACACCGGGGAGCTGTTTTTT	.	.	TRBV6-1	TRBJ2-2
CASSFAGVNYGYTF	TGTGCCAGCAGCTTCGCAGGGGTGAACTATGGCTACACCTTC	.	.	TRBV7-2	TRBJ1-2
CASTGASSGQFF	TGTGCCAGCACGGGGGCATCGTCGGGTCAGTTCTTC	.	.	TRBV27	TRBJ2-1
CAIGPGGSGEKLFF	TGTGCCATCGGTCCTGGGGGGTCGGGGGAAAAACTGTTTTTT	.	.	TRBV2	TRBJ1-4
CASHSVVVRGHVNTEAFF	TGTGCCAGCCACAGTGTCGTTGTTCGGGGACACGTAAACACTGAAGCTTTCTTT	.	.	TRBV19	TRBJ1-1
CASSSTDSFLGYTF	TGTGCCAGCAGCTCCACGGACAGCTTTCTGGGCTACACCTTC	.	.	TRBV11-2	TRBJ1-2